A selection of T cell receptor beta chains follows, all from one sample in a study of T cell changes during pregnancy in multiple sclerosis. Clones were read by immunoSEQ multiplex PCR, and TCRdb kept only the in-frame ones, dropping some. Found here are approximately 68,000 clones, roughly 90% of them singletons; the top ten hold almost 1.5%. The material was peripheral blood, obtained in the second trimester of pregnancy. Receptor source: a female donor with multiple sclerosis, enrolled in a pregnancy study. The CDR3 runs from the conserved cysteine through the conserved F or W. Each record gives: clone size, D gene, V gene, J gene, CDR3 DNA, CDR3 protein. The D gene is left open where the match is weak. Clone size appears in some rows only: once, few, many, or a class for an expanded clone.

.	TRBD2	TRBV7-2	TRBJ2-5	TGTGCCAGCAGCCTTACTAGCGGGGGAGGGACCCAGTACTTC	CASSLTSGGGTQYF
.	TRBD2	TRBV7-8	TRBJ2-3	TGTGCCAGCAGCTTAGTAGCGGGGGGGGGCTTAGATACGCAGTATTTT	CASSLVAGGGLDTQYF
.	.	TRBV6-4	TRBJ1-1	TGTGCCAGCCGTCCCCCGGGAGACACTGAAGCTTTCTTT	CASRPPGDTEAFF
.	.	TRBV30	TRBJ1-1	TGTGCCTGGAGCCCAGAAGGAGGCACTGAAGCTTTCTTT	CAWSPEGGTEAFF
.	.	TRBV6-5	TRBJ1-2	TGTGCCAGCAGTCTCCTTCCGGTACGAAACTATGGCTACACCTTC	CASSLLPVRNYGYTF
.	TRBD1	TRBV2	TRBJ1-5	TGTGCCACCACGACAGGGTTTTCTCAGCCCCAGCATTTT	CATTTGFSQPQHF
.	.	TRBV5-4	TRBJ2-3	TGTGCCAGCAGCCAAAGGACAGATAGCACAGATACGCAGTATTTT	CASSQRTDSTDTQYF
.	TRBD2	TRBV7-9	TRBJ2-1	TGTGCCAGCAGCTCCGTTAAAGGACTAGCGGGAGGGCCCTCGAATGAGCAGTTCTTC	CASSSVKGLAGGPSNEQFF
once	TRBD2	TRBV5-1	TRBJ2-1	TGCGCCAGCAGCAGGACTAGCGGCTCCTACAATGAGCAGTTCTTC	CASSRTSGSYNEQFF
.	.	TRBV9	TRBJ1-3	TGTGCCAGCAGCCCCGGTGTCACCATATATTTT	CASSPGVTIYF
.	.	TRBV5-1	TRBJ1-6	TGCGCCAGCAGCGTAGGACAGTTCTCCTATAATTCACCCCTCCACTTT	CASSVGQFSYNSPLHF
.	.	TRBV27	TRBJ1-1	TGTGCCAGCAGTTTCCAGGGAAACACTGAAGCTTTCTTT	CASSFQGNTEAFF
.	.	TRBV6-5	TRBJ2-1	TGTGCCAGCAGTTACGAGGGACGGGGGTATAGTGAGCAGTTCTTC	CASSYEGRGYSEQFF
once	.	TRBV30	TRBJ2-6	TGTGCCTGGCAGTTGTCTGGGGCCAACGTCCTGACTTTC	CAWQLSGANVLTF
.	TRBD2	TRBV2	TRBJ2-1	TGTGCCAGCAGTGAAACTAGCGGGAGGTACAATGAGCAGTTCTTC	CASSETSGRYNEQFF
.	TRBD1	TRBV13	TRBJ2-7	TGTGCCAGCAGCTCTTGGGACAGGGTCTACGAGCAGTACTTC	CASSSWDRVYEQYF
.	.	TRBV11-3	TRBJ2-2	TGTGCCAGCAGCTTAGGCGCTGGGGAGCTGTTTTTT	CASSLGAGELFF
.	TRBD1	TRBV19	TRBJ1-3	TGTGCCAGTAGTGCTACAGGGGCCTCTGGAAACACCATATATTTT	CASSATGASGNTIYF
.	TRBD2	TRBV6-5	TRBJ2-2	TGTGCCAGCAGTTACAGGACTAGCGGGAACACCGGGGAGCTGTTTTTT	CASSYRTSGNTGELFF
.	TRBD2	TRBV6-1	TRBJ2-7	TGTGCCAGCAGTGAACAGGCGGGGGACTCCTACGAGCAGTACTTC	CASSEQAGDSYEQYF
.	TRBD2	TRBV6-5	TRBJ2-7	TGTGCCAGCAGTTCCTCCTCCGGGACTAGCTCCTACGAGCAGTACTTC	CASSSSSGTSSYEQYF
.	TRBD2	TRBV2	TRBJ2-1	TGTGCCAGCAGTGTGGGTAGCGGGGGCTACAATGAGCAGTTCTTC	CASSVGSGGYNEQFF
.	.	TRBV7-9	TRBJ2-1	TGTGCCAGCAGCCCACAGGAAATTTCCTACAATGAGCAGTTCTTC	CASSPQEISYNEQFF
once	.	TRBV4-2	TRBJ2-5	TGTGCCAGCAGCCAAGGTAGCGGACAAGAGACCCAGTACTTC	CASSQGSGQETQYF
.	TRBD1	TRBV2	TRBJ1-4	TGTGCCAGCAGGGACAGGGTGAAACTGTTTTTT	CASRDRVKLFF
.	.	TRBV29-1	TRBJ2-7	TGCAGCGTTACGTCGGGGACCTACGAGCAGTACTTC	CSVTSGTYEQYF
.	.	TRBV6-1	TRBJ1-1	TGTGCCAGCAGTTCCCAGGGGCCTCTGAACACTGAAGCTTTCTTT	CASSSQGPLNTEAFF
.	TRBD2	TRBV14	TRBJ2-1	TGTGCCAGCAGCCAGTCGCCCGGACTAGCGGGAGGGTCTCGAGAGCAGTTCTTC	CASSQSPGLAGGSREQFF
.	.	TRBV28	TRBJ1-3	TGTGCCAGCAGTTTGCAACCCGCGGGGAAGGGAAACACCATATATTTT	CASSLQPAGKGNTIYF
.	.	TRBV27	TRBJ1-3	TGTGCCAGCAGTTCGATCGACACGGGAAACACCATATATTTT	CASSSIDTGNTIYF
.	.	TRBV19	TRBJ1-1	TGTGCCAGTAGTACCTACAGGGAGGGGGAAGCTTTCTTT	CASSTYREGEAFF
.	.	TRBV19	TRBJ1-2	TGTGCCAGTAGTTTTTCGGGAGGCGACTATGGCTACACCTTC	CASSFSGGDYGYTF
.	.	TRBV7-6	TRBJ1-4	TGTGCCAGCAGCCATCCGGGGGGGGCGTTTGAAAAACTGTTTTTT	CASSHPGGAFEKLFF
.	.	TRBV2	TRBJ2-7	TGTGCCAGCAGTCCGACTGGGGAGCAGTACTTC	CASSPTGEQYF
.	.	TRBV19	TRBJ2-1	TGTGCCACCCAGACAAGTAGCTCCTACAATGAGCAGTTCTTC	CATQTSSSYNEQFF
few	TRBD1	TRBV13	TRBJ1-1	TGTGCCAGCAGCTTAGTGCCGGGACAGTATGAAGCTTTCTTT	CASSLVPGQYEAFF
few	.	TRBV30	TRBJ2-5	TGTGCCTGGAGTAAGGCTAGCGCAGCCCAGACCCAGTACTTC	CAWSKASAAQTQYF
.	TRBD2	TRBV7-6	TRBJ2-2	TGTGCCAGCAGCTTGACCGTTAGCGGGGGGGCTGACGGGGAGCTGTTTTTT	CASSLTVSGGADGELFF
.	TRBD1	TRBV30	TRBJ1-5	TGTGCCTGGAGTCCCCGGGGACAGGGCAATCAGCCCCAGCATTTT	CAWSPRGQGNQPQHF
.	.	TRBV5-1	TRBJ2-3	TGCGCCAGCAGCTCTTTTACTAGCTCTCTCACAGATACGCAGTATTTT	CASSSFTSSLTDTQYF
.	TRBD2	TRBV30	TRBJ2-7	TGTGCCTGGAGCTGGGGGGGTTACGAGCAGTACTTC	CAWSWGGYEQYF